This T cell receptor beta chain emerged from a study of identical twins. This CDR3 has 15 residues. The germline V gene has CDR1 DFQATT and CDR2 SNEGSKA (reference sequence). V was trimmed by 0 bases and J by 0 bases, leaving 12 bases between them. General study findings and limits: With abundant cord blood beta clonotypes, insertions were fewer; memory repertoires showed no such pattern. Findings depended on cross-sectional statistics rather than tracking the same donors.

From the 5' RACE reads, TCRdb called clonotypes with MiXCR, one entry per CDR3 protein. This table holds 1.5 million to 2 million distinct CDR3 sequences, less than 40% found once. All donors comprised healthy Caucasians. For this clonotype: The antigen is unknown.

The sequence was obtained from a newborn girl in good health. The specimen was cord blood. The V gene is TRBV20-1, the J gene TRBJ2-7; a weak D match, TRBD2 (5 bases). The chain's CDR3 is CSARDHVGSSYEQYF. As DNA, the CDR3 is TGCAGTGCTAGAGACCATGTAGGGAGCTCCTACGAGCAGTACTTC.